Sequencing of this TCR beta chain was carried out in a study of blood T cell repertoires in COVID-19. Study as a whole: Material from acute and convalescent COVID-19 was sourced from the United States, Italy and Spain.

Enrolled during active infection, Seattle patients were then followed longitudinally. Germline CDR1 SNHLY, CDR2 FYNNEI. CDR3 length: 12 amino acids. V was trimmed by 7 bases and J by 10 bases, leaving 16 bases between them. Clones were read by immunoSEQ multiplex PCR, and TCRdb kept only the in-frame ones, dropping some. The sample has approximately 300,000 clones, roughly 90% seen once. What was sequenced was peripheral blood. The chain links TRBV2 to TRBJ1-2; no definite D call. This TCR was sampled from a woman in her thirties with COVID-19, enrolled during active disease. CDR3 sequence: CASKKFGLDYTF. CDR3 in DNA: TGTGCCAGCAAGAAATTCGGACTGGACTACACCTTC.